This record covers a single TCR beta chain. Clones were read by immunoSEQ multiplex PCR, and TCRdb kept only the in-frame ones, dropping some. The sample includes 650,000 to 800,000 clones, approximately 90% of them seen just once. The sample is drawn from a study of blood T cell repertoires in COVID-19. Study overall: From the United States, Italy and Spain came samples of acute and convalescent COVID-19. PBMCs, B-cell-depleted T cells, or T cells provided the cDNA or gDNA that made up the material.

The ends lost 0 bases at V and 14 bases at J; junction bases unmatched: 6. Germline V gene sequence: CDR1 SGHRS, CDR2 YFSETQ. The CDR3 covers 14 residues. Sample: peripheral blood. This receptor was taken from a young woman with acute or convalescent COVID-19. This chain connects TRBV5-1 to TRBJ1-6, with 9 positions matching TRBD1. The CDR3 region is CASSLGDRGYTLHF. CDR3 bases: TGCGCCAGCAGCTTGGGCGACAGGGGGTATACCCTCCACTTT.